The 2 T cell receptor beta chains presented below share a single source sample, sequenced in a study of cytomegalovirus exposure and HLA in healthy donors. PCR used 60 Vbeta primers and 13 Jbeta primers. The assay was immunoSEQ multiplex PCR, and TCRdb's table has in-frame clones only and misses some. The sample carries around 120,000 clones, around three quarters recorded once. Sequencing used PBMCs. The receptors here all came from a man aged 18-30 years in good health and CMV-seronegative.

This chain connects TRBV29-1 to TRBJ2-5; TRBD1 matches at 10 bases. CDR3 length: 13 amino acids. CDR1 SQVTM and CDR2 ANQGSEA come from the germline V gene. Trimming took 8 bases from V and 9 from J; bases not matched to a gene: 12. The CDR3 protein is CSIGTGAQGAQYF. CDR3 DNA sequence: TGCAGCATCGGGACAGGGGCCCAGGGGGCCCAGTACTTC.

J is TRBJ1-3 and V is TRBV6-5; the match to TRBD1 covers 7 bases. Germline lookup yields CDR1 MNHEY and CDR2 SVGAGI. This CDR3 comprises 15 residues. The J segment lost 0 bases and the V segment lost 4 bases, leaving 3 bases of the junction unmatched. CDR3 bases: TGTGCCAGCAGTTGGGACAGCTACTCTGGAAACACCATATATTTT. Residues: CASSWDSYSGNTIYF.